The rows below give T cell receptor beta chains drawn from one sample of a study of shared clonotypes between healthy human individuals. Assay used: immunoSEQ multiplex PCR; TCRdb lists only in-frame clones, some missing. The sample lists hundreds of thousands of clones, around 92% seen once, with 20% to 25% in the top ten. Specimen: naive CD8+ T cells sorted from blood. Source of these receptors: a man aged 30 to 39 in good health. Each CDR3 is given with its conserved first and last residue. D genes are given only for firm matches. Expanded clones get a size class; other rows say once, few or many, or leave the size out.

cdr3_length j_call d_call clone_size v_call cdr3_aa cdr3_nt
16 TRBJ2-7 . . TRBV7-9 CASSLMGAVGLDEQYF TGTGCCAGCAGCTTAATGGGGGCTGTGGGATTAGACGAGCAGTACTTC
15 TRBJ2-7 TRBD1 . TRBV19 CASSEGGQGAFEQYF TGTGCCAGTAGTGAGGGTGGACAGGGAGCCTTTGAGCAGTACTTC
17 TRBJ2-5 . . TRBV10-1 CASSESFPVARQETQYF TGCGCCAGCAGTGAGTCCTTTCCCGTGGCTAGGCAAGAGACCCAGTACTTC
15 TRBJ2-3 . . TRBV11-2 CASSLVAGSTDTQYF TGTGCCAGCAGCTTAGTTGCGGGAAGCACAGATACGCAGTATTTT
12 TRBJ2-1 . . TRBV29-1 CSVEGGRNEQFF TGCAGCGTTGAAGGAGGCAGAAATGAGCAGTTCTTC
15 TRBJ1-4 TRBD1 . TRBV11-2 CASSSYRGGYEKLFF TGTGCCAGCAGCTCCTACAGGGGCGGGTATGAAAAACTGTTTTTT
14 TRBJ2-1 . . TRBV4-3 CASSQVTGGDEQFF TGCGCCAGCAGCCAAGTTACTGGGGGCGATGAGCAGTTCTTC
14 TRBJ1-1 . . TRBV13 CASSLDPGLNEAFF TGTGCCAGCAGCTTAGACCCAGGACTGAATGAAGCTTTCTTT
14 TRBJ2-1 TRBD2 . TRBV10-3 CAISAPGLVYEQFF TGTGCCATCAGTGCCCCGGGACTAGTTTATGAGCAGTTCTTC
14 TRBJ1-5 . . TRBV28 CASSETESNQPQHF TGTGCCAGCAGCGAAACAGAGAGCAATCAGCCCCAGCATTTT
16 TRBJ2-2 TRBD1 . TRBV19 CASSIDSGQGFGELFF TGTGCCAGTAGTATAGACTCGGGACAGGGGTTCGGGGAGCTGTTTTTT
17 TRBJ2-7 TRBD1 . TRBV7-9 CASNKGTGGLGTYEQYF TGTGCCAGCAACAAAGGGACAGGGGGACTAGGAACCTACGAGCAGTACTTC
13 TRBJ2-7 . . TRBV5-5 CASSLIGVIEQYF TGTGCCAGCAGCTTGATAGGGGTAATCGAGCAGTACTTC
16 TRBJ2-1 TRBD2 . TRBV29-1 CSSLGLAGASSNEQFF TGCAGCTCCCTCGGACTAGCGGGAGCATCATCGAATGAGCAGTTCTTC
12 TRBJ2-7 . . TRBV5-8 CASSLVLNEQYF TGTGCCAGCAGCTTGGTGTTGAACGAGCAGTACTTC
12 TRBJ2-7 . . TRBV2 CASSDRFYEQYF TGTGCCAGCAGTGATCGATTCTACGAGCAGTACTTC
16 TRBJ2-7 . . TRBV7-2 CASSLATGTDPYEQYF TGTGCCAGCAGCTTAGCAACCGGGACGGATCCCTACGAGCAGTACTTC
14 TRBJ1-5 TRBD1 . TRBV27 CASSPGQLNQPQHF TGTGCCAGCAGCCCGGGACAGCTTAATCAGCCCCAGCATTTT
13 TRBJ2-1 . . TRBV5-1 CASRVAGYNEQFF TGCGCCAGCAGAGTGGCGGGGTACAATGAGCAGTTCTTC
14 TRBJ1-1 . . TRBV6-1 CASSEWATNTEAFF TGTGCCAGCAGTGAATGGGCCACGAACACTGAAGCTTTCTTT
14 TRBJ2-7 . . TRBV9 CASSVRQDSYEQYF TGTGCCAGCAGCGTAAGACAGGACTCCTACGAGCAGTACTTC
18 TRBJ1-5 . . TRBV19 CASSIGAIFRGADQPQHF TGTGCCAGTAGTATAGGGGCCATTTTTCGAGGGGCGGATCAGCCCCAGCATTTT
14 TRBJ1-1 . once TRBV4-1 CASSQVAGATEAFF TGCGCCAGCAGCCAGGTCGCAGGGGCCACTGAAGCTTTCTTT
15 TRBJ2-1 TRBD2 . TRBV25-1 CASSLTLAADNEQFF TGTGCCAGCAGTTTGACTCTAGCGGCAGACAATGAGCAGTTCTTC
12 TRBJ1-2 . . TRBV7-9 CASSLRGSGYTF TGTGCCAGCAGCTTAAGGGGAAGTGGCTACACCTTC
15 TRBJ2-7 . . TRBV7-9 CASSEAAGDGGEQYF TGTGCCAGCAGCGAGGCGGCAGGGGACGGCGGCGAGCAGTACTTC
14 TRBJ1-1 TRBD1 . TRBV6-5 CASSYDRVNTEAFF TGTGCCAGCAGTTACGACAGGGTGAACACTGAAGCTTTCTTT
13 TRBJ1-1 . . TRBV5-5 CASRRDPNTEAFF TGTGCCAGCAGAAGGGACCCGAACACTGAAGCTTTCTTT
15 TRBJ2-1 . . TRBV29-1 CSVEDQSGSYNEQFF TGCAGCGTTGAAGATCAGAGCGGCTCCTACAATGAGCAGTTCTTC
12 TRBJ2-2 . once TRBV27 CASSFLSGELFF TGTGCCAGCAGTTTCTTGTCCGGGGAGCTGTTTTTT
12 TRBJ2-7 . . TRBV7-2 CASSYSSYEQYF TGTGCCAGCAGCTATAGCTCCTACGAGCAGTACTTC
13 TRBJ2-7 . . TRBV10-2 CASSDGPHYEQYF TGCGCCAGCAGTGATGGTCCACATTACGAGCAGTACTTC
15 TRBJ2-4 . . TRBV7-9 CASSLSLRGENIQYF TGTGCCAGCAGCTTATCATTGAGAGGGGAAAACATTCAGTACTTC
15 TRBJ1-1 TRBD1 . TRBV6-5 CASSPLTGGSTEAFF TGTGCCAGCAGTCCTCTCACAGGGGGAAGCACTGAAGCTTTCTTT
14 TRBJ2-1 TRBD1 . TRBV19 CASREGQGFDEQFF TGTGCCAGTCGGGAGGGACAGGGGTTCGATGAGCAGTTCTTC
14 TRBJ2-7 . . TRBV27 CASSLHGPTYEQYF TGTGCCAGCAGTTTGCACGGGCCCACCTACGAGCAGTACTTC
16 TRBJ2-3 TRBD1 once TRBV29-1 CSVEVWDRTSTDTQYF TGCAGCGTTGAAGTGTGGGACAGAACTAGCACAGATACGCAGTATTTT
13 TRBJ1-1 . . TRBV7-9 CASSLQGETEAFF TGTGCCAGCAGCTTGCAGGGCGAGACTGAAGCTTTCTTT
18 TRBJ1-3 TRBD1 . TRBV18 CASSPSFGTGSSGNTIYF TGTGCCAGCTCACCAAGTTTTGGGACAGGGAGCTCTGGAAACACCATATATTTT
14 TRBJ1-4 . few TRBV27 CASSLLGHEEKLFF TGTGCCAGCAGTTTATTGGGACATGAGGAAAAACTGTTTTTT
14 TRBJ2-7 . . TRBV13 CASSPRQVSYEQYF TGTGCCAGCAGCCCCCGGCAGGTTTCCTACGAGCAGTACTTC
13 TRBJ2-7 TRBD1 . TRBV5-6 CASAGTGRYEQYF TGTGCCAGCGCCGGGACAGGCCGCTACGAGCAGTACTTC
15 TRBJ2-4 . . TRBV6-4 CARTDCKLAKNIQYF TGTGCCAGGACCGACTGCAAACTCGCCAAAAACATTCAGTACTTC
13 TRBJ2-7 . . TRBV27 CASSLSGSYEQYF TGTGCCAGCAGTTTATCAGGGTCCTACGAGCAGTACTTC
14 TRBJ2-7 . . TRBV6-5 CASSYSGQSYEQYF TGTGCCAGCAGTTACTCCGGCCAGTCCTACGAGCAGTACTTC
12 TRBJ1-5 . . TRBV27 CASSLGGQPQHF TGTGCCAGCAGTTTAGGGGGTCAGCCCCAGCATTTT
12 TRBJ2-2 . . TRBV2 CASRGNTGELFF TGTGCCAGCAGGGGGAACACCGGGGAGCTGTTTTTT
15 TRBJ2-7 . . TRBV15 CATSRVLGTLYEQYF TGTGCCACCAGCAGAGTTTTGGGGACACTCTACGAGCAGTACTTC
15 TRBJ1-2 . . TRBV4-1 CASSQEGTRNYGYTF TGCGCCAGCAGCCAAGAAGGTACAAGAAACTATGGCTACACCTTC
18 TRBJ2-7 TRBD1 . TRBV5-4 CASSGAGTAGPDAWEQYF TGTGCCAGCAGTGGCGCCGGGACAGCCGGGCCGGACGCTTGGGAGCAGTACTTC
13 TRBJ1-4 . few TRBV7-9 CASSFGIAEKLFF TGTGCCAGCAGCTTCGGGATAGCTGAAAAACTGTTTTTT
13 TRBJ1-5 . few TRBV19 CASLGQGGQPQHF TGTGCCAGCCTAGGACAAGGAGGACAGCCCCAGCATTTT
17 TRBJ2-3 TRBD2 . TRBV11-2 CASSLGLAGLSTDTQYF TGTGCCAGCAGTCTAGGGCTAGCGGGCCTTAGCACAGATACGCAGTATTTT
16 TRBJ2-1 . . TRBV7-9 CASTLLPSSVGNEQFF TGTGCCAGCACCCTCCTCCCTAGCTCTGTTGGTAATGAGCAGTTCTTC
14 TRBJ2-7 . . TRBV19 CASSIRQDSDEQYF TGTGCCAGTAGTATTCGGCAGGACTCCGACGAGCAGTACTTC
13 TRBJ2-7 . . TRBV7-9 CASSFPNTYEQYF TGTGCCAGCAGCTTCCCGAATACCTACGAGCAGTACTTC
13 TRBJ1-2 TRBD1 . TRBV28 CASSEQGAGGYTF TGTGCCAGCAGTGAACAGGGGGCCGGAGGCTACACCTTC
15 TRBJ1-1 . . TRBV19 CASSMDPPGDTEAFF TGTGCCAGTAGTATGGACCCCCCAGGCGACACTGAAGCTTTCTTT
17 TRBJ2-4 . . TRBV21-1 CASSMSRDSLAKNIQYF TGTGCCAGCAGCATGTCCCGGGACAGTTTAGCCAAAAACATTCAGTACTTC
15 TRBJ1-1 . . TRBV27 CASSLSKTRGTEAFF TGTGCCAGCAGTTTATCGAAAACGAGGGGCACTGAAGCTTTCTTT